Presented here are 26 T cell receptor beta chains from one specimen sequenced in a study of shared clonotypes between healthy human individuals (dated by TCRdb to 2020 to 2021). CD8 naive samples consisted of CD45RO-negative cells that were positively selected for CCR7, yielding a CD45RA+CCR7+ population without TemRA cells. The library relied on the immunoSEQ multiplex PCR assay. In its TCRdb copy, this immuneACCESS table keeps in-frame sequences only and misses some clones. Where compared with another copy, unresolved V genes explain less than half of these, and the others have no known cause. The sample includes roughly 1,800,000 clones, with about 95% observed a single time. The ten largest clones represent 1% to 1.5% of the sample. Sequences were obtained from naive CD8+ T cells sorted from blood. The cell subset or site label, as the study defines it: CD45RA+CCR7+. These receptors were collected from a man between 18 and 29 years old in good health.

This rearrangement joins TRBV27 to TRBJ2-7, with D tentatively TRBD1 (5 bases). Trimming left V 6 bases short and J 6 bases short, with 15 bases between. Germline lookup yields CDR1 MNHEY and CDR2 SMNVEV (reference sequence). The CDR3 covers 13 residues. CDR3 loop: CASSPRVLGEQYF. CDR3 sequence (DNA): TGTGCCAGCAGCCCCAGGGTCTTAGGCGAGCAGTACTTC.

The chain couples TRBV5-4 to TRBJ2-1; 8 positions agree with TRBD2. J was trimmed by 3 bases and V by 4 bases; bases with no gene match: 9. The length of the CDR3 is 16 residues. From germline, CDR1 is SGHNT and CDR2 YYREEE (reference sequence). The CDR3, as DNA: TGTGCCAGCAGCCTCACCGGGACTAGAAACTACAATGAGCAGTTCTTC. Encoded protein: CASSLTGTRNYNEQFF.

A note on this clone: The same CDR3 also results from other DNA sequences found in this sample. The V call is TRBV7-9, the J call TRBJ2-7; D is unresolved. V lost 3 bases and J lost 5, with 5 bases in between. The CDR3 runs 11 residues. CDR1 SEHNR and CDR2 FQNEAQ come from the germline V gene (reference sequence). In nucleotides, the CDR3 is TGTGCCAGCAGCTTGACTCACGAGCAGTACTTC. This codes for CASSLTHEQYF.

V gene TRBV13 combines with J gene TRBJ2-1, with TRBD2 identical over 7 bases. The CDR3 contains 14 residues. From germline, CDR1 is PRHDT and CDR2 FYEKMQ (reference sequence). J lost 5 bases, V lost 5 bases, and 6 bases had no gene match. The CDR3 sequence: CASSPSSGHNEQFF. As DNA, the CDR3 is TGTGCCAGCAGCCCTTCTAGCGGACACAATGAGCAGTTCTTC.

This sequence joins TRBV28 and TRBJ1-2, with unresolved D. Germline CDR1 MDHEN, CDR2 SYDVKM. Trimming cost V 6 bases and J 4 bases, with 12 bases left between them. This CDR3 contains 13 residues. DNA for the CDR3: TGTGCCAGCAGCTACTCGGAGGGCTATGGCTACACCTTC. This encodes CASSYSEGYGYTF.

V is TRBV25-1 and J is TRBJ2-1; D is unclear. The CDR3 covers 16 residues. V lost 1 base and J lost 0, with 10 bases in between. The germline gives CDR1 MGHDK, CDR2 SYGVNS. The CDR3 is CASSESQAPSYNEQFF. CDR3 DNA: TGTGCCAGCAGTGAATCGCAGGCCCCCTCCTACAATGAGCAGTTCTTC. Based on the CDR3 plus reference TRBV25-1 and TRBJ2-1, the full variable domain is EADIYQTPRYLVIGTGKKITLECSQTMGHDKMYWYQQDPGMELHLIHYSYGVNSTEKGDLSSESTVSRIRTEHFPLTLESARPSHTSQYLCASSESQAPSYNEQFFGPGTRLTVL.

The chain's CDR3 is CASSVAPQGAVAEAFF. DNA of the CDR3: TGTGCCAGCAGCGTAGCCCCACAGGGTGCTGTGGCTGAAGCTTTCTTT. The chain is built from TRBV9 and TRBJ1-1, with a weak D call TRBD1 (6 bases). Germline V gene sequence: CDR1 SGDLS, CDR2 YYNGEE. This CDR3 contains 16 residues. V was cut by 0 bases and J by 6 bases, with 18 bases left in between.

The J gene is TRBJ2-3, the V gene TRBV10-2; 7 nucleotides align to TRBD1. V was clipped by 8 bases and J by 0 bases; unmatched bases: 20. The CDR3 has 19 amino acids. Germline loops: CDR1 WSHSY, CDR2 SAAADI. The CDR3 nucleotides are TGCGCCAGCGGGGATCCGGGACAGAGTATCTACAGTAGCACAGATACGCAGTATTTT. Translating it yields CASGDPGQSIYSSTDTQYF.

This clone is a singleton in its sample. The rearrangement uses TRBV11-2 and TRBJ2-6; TRBD1 aligns across 7 bases. CDR3 length equals 12 residues. V trimming: 5 bases; J trimming: 19 bases; junction bases outside the gene matches: 11. From germline, CDR1 is SGHAT and CDR2 FQNNGV. The CDR3 nucleotides are TGTGCCAGCAGCCCATACGGACAGGATTTCACTTTC. Protein sequence: CASSPYGQDFTF. Supplemented by reference TRBV11-2 and TRBJ2-6, the full variable domain reads EAGVAQSPRYKIIEKRQSVAFWCNPISGHATLYWYQQILGQGPKLLIQFQNNGVVDDSQLPKDRFSAERLKGVDSTLKIQPAKLEDSAVYLCASSPYGQDFTFGAGSRLTVL.

The chain employs TRBV10-3 and TRBJ2-2, with D maybe TRBD2 (6 bases). CDR3 size: 13 residues. Germline V gene data show CDR1 as ENHRY and CDR2 as SYGVKD. V was clipped by 8 bases and J by 5 bases, with 12 bases between them. The CDR3 sequence is CAIGDSWTGELFF. The CDR3 nucleotides are TGTGCCATCGGGGACTCCTGGACCGGGGAGCTGTTTTTT.

This chain connects TRBV5-1 to TRBJ1-2; TRBD1 is a possible D gene (6 bases). Germline CDR1 is SGHRS and CDR2 is YFSETQ. The CDR3 totals 14 residues. V was shortened by 4 bases and J by 4 bases, with 14 bases between the two germline ends. CDR3 nucleotide sequence: TGCGCCAGCAGCCCCGAGGGGGTGTCCTATGGCTACACCTTC. Protein sequence: CASSPEGVSYGYTF.

This chain links TRBV29-1 with TRBJ1-1; D might be TRBD1 (5 bases). The V end lost 6 bases, the J end lost 4 bases, and 21 bases lay between the germline ends. The germline V gene encodes CDR1 SQVTM and CDR2 ANQGSEA. The CDR3 has 15 residues. Written as DNA, the CDR3 is TGCAGCGTCCCCTTGGCTGGGGGGGAGGGCACTGAAGCTTTCTTT. Translation gives CSVPLAGGEGTEAFF.

In the case of this clone: This same CDR3 is encoded by further DNA sequences in the sample. This rearrangement joins TRBV4-1 to TRBJ2-7; D might be TRBD2 (6 bases). Germline V gene lookup returns CDR1 MGHRA and CDR2 YSYEKL. V lost 4 bases to trimming and J lost 2 bases, with 9 bases between them. CDR3 length equals 13 residues. CDR3 region: CASSLGLAYEQYF. The DNA for the CDR3 is TGCGCCAGCAGCCTGGGACTGGCCTACGAGCAGTACTTC.

V usage is TRBV4-3 and J usage is TRBJ2-1; D might be TRBD1 or TRBD2, each matching 6 bases. The V end was cut by 0 bases, the J end by 6 bases, with 12 bases between. CDR1 and CDR2 from the germline V gene are LGHNA and YSLEER. This CDR3 spans 15 amino acids. The CDR3 region is CASSQDSQGGNEQFF. In nucleotides, the CDR3 is TGCGCCAGCAGCCAAGATTCACAGGGAGGCAATGAGCAGTTCTTC.

This clone has more than one count but fewer than ten. Within the sample, other DNA sequences also encode this same CDR3. The rearrangement joins TRBV27 to TRBJ1-5; the D is unclear. Germline CDR1 reads MNHEY; CDR2 reads SMNVEV (reference sequence). Trimming cost V 3 bases and J 2 bases, with 8 bases left between them. The CDR3 length is 14 residues. The CDR3 DNA reads TGTGCCAGCAGTTTGCGGCAGGGCAATCAGCCCCAGCATTTT. Translating gives CASSLRQGNQPQHF.

V gene TRBV10-3 combines with J gene TRBJ2-5; a weak D match, TRBD1 (6 bases). V shed 3 bases and J shed 2 bases, with 19 bases lying between them. Germline loops: CDR1 ENHRY, CDR2 SYGVKD. The CDR3 is 17 residues long. Written as DNA, the CDR3 is TGTGCCATCAGTGACTTCGGGCTGACAGGAACACAAGAGACCCAGTACTTC. Its translation: CAISDFGLTGTQETQYF.

This chain joins TRBV7-9 and TRBJ2-3; 11 nucleotides agree with TRBD2. V lost 6 bases and J lost 2; bases outside the gene matches: 10. The CDR3 contains 17 residues. The germline CDR1 and CDR2 sequences are SEHNR and FQNEAQ (reference sequence). The CDR3 DNA is TGTGCCAGCAGTTCCACACTAGCGGGGGAATACACAGATACGCAGTATTTT. This codes for CASSSTLAGEYTDTQYF.

The chain recombines TRBV27 with TRBJ1-5; D unclear. From germline, CDR1 is MNHEY and CDR2 SMNVEV (reference sequence). V lost 3 bases, J lost 7 bases, and 16 bases lay in between. The CDR3 sequence is 15 residues long. This CDR3 reads CASSFGGFASQPQHF. In DNA, the CDR3 is TGTGCCAGCAGTTTCGGAGGGTTCGCCTCACAGCCCCAGCATTTT.

The J gene is TRBJ1-2, the V gene TRBV27; D is ambiguous. Germline CDR1 is MNHEY and CDR2 is SMNVEV (reference sequence). V was clipped by 0 bases and J by 1 base, with 15 bases between them. The CDR3 consists of 17 residues. CDR3 sequence (DNA): TGTGCCAGCAGTTTATCCCCTACGACATGGGATAACTATGGCTACACCTTC. It codes for CASSLSPTTWDNYGYTF.

The V gene is TRBV6-6, the J gene TRBJ1-4; D is unresolved. V dropped 0 bases and J dropped 8 bases, with 7 bases sitting between them. Germline-derived CDR1 and CDR2 are MNHNY and SVGAGI (reference sequence). This CDR3 is built from 13 residues. The CDR3 here is CASSYSYSEKLFF. Here the CDR3 DNA reads TGTGCCAGCAGTTACTCGTACAGCGAAAAACTGTTTTTT.

The J gene is TRBJ1-2, the V gene TRBV6-1; TRBD1 matches 12 bases. Germline V gives CDR1 MNHNS, CDR2 SASEGT. This CDR3 is 13 amino acids long. V was clipped by 10 bases and J by 8 bases; unmatched bases: 8. Here the CDR3 DNA reads TGTGCCATCAGGGACAGGGGGCAAGGAGGCTACACCTTC. It specifies CAIRDRGQGGYTF.

This clone was seen more than once but under ten times. The chain combines TRBV30 with TRBJ1-2; 9 bases line up with TRBD1. The length of the CDR3 is 13 residues. V shed 1 base and J 8 bases; nucleotides not matched to a gene: 5. CDR1 and CDR2 from the germline V gene are GTSNPN and SVGIG (reference sequence). The CDR3 bases are TGTGCCTGGAGTGGGGGACAGGGTTACGGCTACACCTTC. Translated, it gives CAWSGGQGYGYTF.

V gene TRBV30 combines with J gene TRBJ1-5, with D unresolved. Trimming removed 0 bases at V and 5 bases at J, with 11 bases between. Germline loops: CDR1 GTSNPN, CDR2 SVGIG (reference sequence). The CDR3 is made up of 14 amino acids. CDR3 DNA: TGTGCCTGGAGTGTACCAGAAGGGTATCAGCCCCAGCATTTT. This translates into CAWSVPEGYQPQHF. Using reference TRBV30 and TRBJ1-5 for the parts outside the CDR3, the full variable domain is SQTIHQWPATLVQPVGSPLSLECTVEGTSNPNLYWYRQAAGRGLQLLFYSVGIGQISSEVPQNLSASRPQDRQFILSSKKLLLSDSGFYLCAWSVPEGYQPQHFGDGTRLSIL.

The chain joins TRBV6-6 to TRBJ2-7; D gene uncertain. Trimming removed 6 bases from V and 3 bases from J, with 15 bases in between. CDR1 and CDR2 from the germline V gene are MNHNY and SVGAGI (reference sequence). The CDR3 contains 14 residues. The CDR3 DNA follows: TGTGCCAGCAGCTCTGCACCGACGCTCTACGAGCAGTACTTC. Translating gives CASSSAPTLYEQYF.

V usage is TRBV7-9 and J usage is TRBJ2-1, with TRBD2 matching over 15 bases. The CDR3 has 15 residues. Germline V lookup: CDR1 SEHNR, CDR2 FQNEAQ (reference sequence). The V segment lost 5 bases and the J segment 10 bases; nucleotides outside the gene matches: 6. The CDR3 DNA reads TGTGCCAGCAGCGGGGGACTAGCGGGAGGATTCGAGCAGTTCTTC. Translation: CASSGGLAGGFEQFF. The variable domain in full, completed from reference TRBV7-9 and TRBJ2-1, reads DTGVSQNPRHKITKRGQNVTFRCDPISEHNRLYWYRQTLGQGPEFLTYFQNEAQLEKSRLLSDRFSAERPKGSFSTLEIQRTEQGDSAMYLCASSGGLAGGFEQFFGPGTRLTVL.

The CDR3 reads CASSSRLAGGGEQYF. The CDR3 bases are TGTGCCAGCAGCTCCCGACTAGCGGGAGGTGGCGAGCAGTACTTC. The V call is TRBV7-2, the J call TRBJ2-7, with 13 bases fitting TRBD2. Germline V gene data show CDR1 as SGHTA and CDR2 as FQGNSA. V dropped 4 bases and J dropped 6; count of bases not matched to a gene: 6. CDR3 length: 15 residues.